This TCR beta chain was sequenced during a study of cytotoxic CD8 clonotypes in ibrutinib-treated CLL. Study in general: Within the patient group, 11 were relapsed/refractory and around 15 treatment-naive, and approximately 17 were IGHV unmutated. Notes on the study in general: With treatment, public clonotypes, which were uncommon, either contracted or remained stable. Clonality increased at ibrutinib response and stayed stable in sustained remission. At progression, however, it fell back toward baseline.

The assay was immunoSEQ multiplex PCR, and TCRdb's table has in-frame clones only and misses some. The sample has 200,000 to 250,000 clones; just over 70% are singletons. CDR3 size: 15 residues. V was pared by 3 bases and J by 4 bases, with 10 bases between. Germline V gene sequence: CDR1 MRHNA, CDR2 SNTAGT. Details on this clone: As yet, its antigen is unknown.

The chain links TRBV6-4 to TRBJ1-6, with D unclear. The sample was PBMCs, taken after 12 months of ibrutinib treatment. The TCR sequence derives from a human donor with chronic lymphocytic leukemia. As DNA, the CDR3 is TGTGCCAGCAGTGAAGAGGAAGGATATAATTCACCCCTCCACTTT. This encodes CASSEEEGYNSPLHF.